Shown below are 8 T cell receptor beta chains from a single sample sequenced in a study of blood T cell repertoires in COVID-19. Profiling relied on immunoSEQ multiplex PCR, and the TCRdb table lists in-frame clones only, not all of them. The sample contains about 480,000 clones, 87% of which appear only once. The source material was PBMCs or T cells enriched from blood (not recorded which). These receptors all come from a woman aged 18 to 35 with acute COVID-19.

This chain uses TRBV7-6 with TRBJ2-7, with a possible D match to TRBD1 (5 bases). CDR3 length: 17 amino acids. V shed 1 base and J shed 0 bases, with 16 bases lying between them. CDR1 is SGHVS and CDR2 is FNYEAQ in the germline V gene. The chain's CDR3 is CASSLGVTGDSSYEQYF. The CDR3 nucleotides are TGTGCCAGCAGCTTAGGCGTAACAGGTGACAGCTCCTACGAGCAGTACTTC.

This chain joins TRBV28 and TRBJ2-7, with D unresolved. Trimming pared 6 bases from V and 3 bases from J, leaving 9 bases between. CDR1 MDHEN and CDR2 SYDVKM come from the germline V gene. This CDR3 is built from 12 residues. The CDR3 loop reads CASRGRFYEQYF. In DNA form, the CDR3 reads TGTGCCAGCAGGGGCAGATTCTACGAGCAGTACTTC.

The chain joins TRBV7-3 to TRBJ1-3; TRBD1 is a possible D gene (5 bases). Germline CDR1 and CDR2: SGHTA and FQGTGA. V was clipped by 5 bases and J by 0 bases, with 14 bases between them. CDR3 length equals 16 residues. CDR3 nucleotide sequence: TGTGCCAGCAGCCTCGGCGGGGGGAACTCTGGAAACACCATATATTTT. Translated: CASSLGGGNSGNTIYF.

The V call is TRBV18, the J call TRBJ1-1, with 8 positions matching TRBD1. The germline CDR1 and CDR2 sequences are KGHSH and LQKENI. Unmatched junction bases numbered 10, after V lost 5 bases and J lost 11 bases. The CDR3 spans 13 residues. The CDR3 bases are TGTGCCAGCTCAGGGGCACGGGACAGGAGGGCTTTCTTT. Translated: CASSGARDRRAFF.

The chain carries TRBV18 and TRBJ2-4, with a tentative D call TRBD2 (6 bases). Germline CDR1 reads KGHSH; CDR2 reads LQKENI. V lost 1 base and J lost 2, with 9 bases in between. The CDR3 totals 15 residues. CDR3 sequence reads: CASSPQGGPKNIQYF. In DNA form, the CDR3 reads TGTGCCAGCTCACCACAGGGAGGCCCCAAAAACATTCAGTACTTC.

The chain links TRBV3-1 (or the pseudogene TRBV3-2) to TRBJ2-7, with D unresolved. V lost 4 bases and J 2 bases, leaving 21 bases between the germline ends. The CDR3 is made up of 17 amino acids. In germline, CDR1 is LGHDT, CDR2 YNNKEL (reference sequence). CDR3 region: CASSPKPLAAWTYEQYF. The CDR3 DNA sequence: TGTGCCAGCAGCCCCAAGCCCCTGGCGGCATGGACCTACGAGCAGTACTTC.

The gene calls are TRBV2 and TRBJ2-7, with D tentatively TRBD2 (7 bases). V gave up 4 bases and J gave up 0 bases, with 16 bases separating them. Germline loops: CDR1 SNHLY, CDR2 FYNNEI. CDR3 length equals 16 residues. CDR3 nucleotide sequence: TGTGCCAGCAGTGTTGGGGGGGGCCGAAACTCCTACGAGCAGTACTTC. Amino acids: CASSVGGGRNSYEQYF.

This chain links TRBV18 with TRBJ2-6, with D possibly being TRBD2 (5 bases). The V and J ends lost 10 bases and 0 bases respectively, with 16 bases between them. The CDR3 runs 16 residues. CDR1 is KGHSH and CDR2 is LQKENI in the germline V gene. CDR3 in amino acids: CATGPGFYSGANVLTF. In nucleotides, the CDR3 is TGTGCCACGGGTCCGGGGTTCTACTCTGGGGCCAACGTCCTGACTTTC.